This passage covers 13 T cell receptor beta chains from one sample sequenced in a study of shared clonotypes between healthy human individuals. It was CD45RO-negative cells, positively selected for CCR7, that made up naive CD8 cells, with terminally differentiated effector memory CD45RA+ cells excluded. The table came from immunoSEQ multiplex PCR; TCRdb's copy has only in-frame clones and leaves some out. Among some 2 million clones, 85% to 95% were seen once, and the ten largest hold 1.2%. The sequencing sample was made of naive CD8+ T cells sorted from blood. The source is a man between 18 and 29 years old in good health.

The V and J genes are TRBV27 and TRBJ2-3; 7 nucleotides align to TRBD2. CDR3 size: 15 residues. Per the germline V gene, CDR1 is MNHEY and CDR2 is SMNVEV (reference sequence). The V and J ends lost 3 bases and 0 bases, in that order; junction bases with no gene match: 3. The CDR3 DNA is TGTGCCAGCAGTTTCGAGCGGGGTAGCACAGATACGCAGTATTTT. Amino acid sequence: CASSFERGSTDTQYF.

This sequence joins TRBV4-3 and TRBJ2-2; 7 bases agree with TRBD2. Germline V gives CDR1 LGHNA, CDR2 YSLEER. CDR3 length: 18 amino acids. Unmatched junction bases numbered 17, after V lost 3 bases and J lost 7 bases. The DNA for the CDR3 is TGCGCCAGCAGCCACAGTATTTTTGGGGGGAGGGAGTTCGGGGAGCTGTTTTTT. Encoded protein: CASSHSIFGGREFGELFF.

This chain connects TRBV5-4 to TRBJ2-2; D not resolved. In germline, CDR1 is SGHNT, CDR2 YYREEE (reference sequence). The CDR3 covers 16 residues. V was trimmed by 4 bases and J by 6 bases, leaving 19 bases between them. In DNA form, the CDR3 reads TGTGCCAGCAGCGCCGATTTCCAAGCTACTCCCGGGGAGCTGTTTTTT. The encoded protein is CASSADFQATPGELFF.

The chain recombines TRBV5-1 with TRBJ1-2, with D possibly being TRBD1 (5 bases). Germline assignment: CDR1 SGHRS and CDR2 YFSETQ. V shed 5 bases and J shed 2 bases, with 22 bases lying between them. CDR3 size: 17 residues. CDR3 in amino acids: CASSLSSGTEGNYGYTF. The CDR3, as DNA: TGCGCCAGCAGTTTATCCTCCGGGACCGAAGGAAACTATGGCTACACCTTC.

The J gene is TRBJ1-3, the V gene TRBV29-1, with D hard to call. This CDR3 contains 14 residues. Per germline, CDR1 SQVTM and CDR2 ANQGSEA. Trimming removed 5 bases from V and 0 bases from J, with 11 bases in between. The CDR3 coding sequence is TGCAGCGTTAGGTTCGTTAGCTCTGGAAACACCATATATTTT. It is translated as CSVRFVSSGNTIYF.

J is TRBJ2-5 and V is TRBV6-6, with TRBD2 matching 8 bases. From germline, CDR1 is MNHNY and CDR2 SVGAGI (reference sequence). V lost 7 bases to trimming and J lost 3 bases; unmatched junction nucleotides: 10. This CDR3 has 15 amino acids. CDR3 DNA sequence: TGTGCCAGCACCGGGTCGGGGGGGCTGGAAGAGACCCAGTACTTC. It codes for CASTGSGGLEETQYF.

This clone was picked up one time. CDR3 loop: CASSWQGSGNTIYF. In nucleotides, the CDR3 is TGTGCCAGCAGCTGGCAGGGGAGTGGAAACACCATATATTTT. The gene calls are TRBV5-6 and TRBJ1-3, with D tentatively TRBD1 (6 bases). The CDR3 sequence is 14 residues long. Trimming left V 3 bases short and J 3 bases short, with 10 bases between. CDR1 SGHDT and CDR2 YYEEEE come from the germline V gene.

V usage is TRBV5-1 and J usage is TRBJ2-7; D is uncertain. The germline V gene encodes CDR1 SGHRS and CDR2 YFSETQ. V lost 4 bases and J lost 5, with 16 bases in between. The CDR3 has 14 amino acids. CDR3 loop: CASSIDSLLDEQYF. The DNA for the CDR3 is TGCGCCAGCAGCATTGACTCCCTATTAGACGAGCAGTACTTC.

The chain uses TRBV2 and TRBJ2-3; D gene uncertain. With 7 bases removed from V and 6 bases from J, the gap between germline ends came to 8 bases. This CDR3 has 11 residues. CDR1 is SNHLY, CDR2 FYNNEI, per germline. The CDR3: CASTAGDTQYF. For the CDR3, the DNA is TGTGCCAGCACCGCCGGCGATACGCAGTATTTT.

The chain uses TRBV27 and TRBJ2-7; 9 positions match TRBD1. CDR3 size: 16 residues. With V trimmed by 2 bases and J by 3 bases, 8 bases remained unmatched. Germline loops: CDR1 MNHEY, CDR2 SMNVEV (reference sequence). This CDR3 reads CASSLTGTGLFYEQYF. The CDR3, as DNA: TGTGCCAGCAGTTTAACGGGGACAGGGTTGTTCTACGAGCAGTACTTC.

This chain uses TRBV7-2 with TRBJ2-7; possibly TRBD2 for D (5 bases). From germline, CDR1 is SGHTA and CDR2 FQGNSA. The CDR3 consists of 15 residues. Trimming pared 0 bases from V and 2 bases from J, leaving 11 bases between. The CDR3: CASSLARGFPYEQYF. CDR3 bases: TGTGCCAGCAGCTTAGCACGCGGGTTCCCCTACGAGCAGTACTTC.

Only one count was recorded for this clone. The V call is TRBV6-6, the J call TRBJ1-1, with 9 bases that match TRBD1. Looked up from germline, CDR1 is MNHNY and CDR2 is SVGAGI (reference sequence). CDR3 length: 16 residues. Unmatched junction bases numbered 6, after V lost 0 bases and J lost 4 bases. CDR3 DNA: TGTGCCAGCAGTTACTCGAAGGACAGGGGACGCACTGAAGCTTTCTTT. Residues: CASSYSKDRGRTEAFF.

This chain links TRBV5-4 with TRBJ2-7; TRBD1 matches 9 bases. Germline loops: CDR1 SGHNT, CDR2 YYREEE (reference sequence). The CDR3 is made up of 13 amino acids. J gave up 3 bases and V 7 bases, and 5 bases lay outside the gene matches. This CDR3 reads CASAPGQGYEQYF. The CDR3 DNA reads TGTGCCAGCGCACCGGGACAGGGCTACGAGCAGTACTTC.